This record looks at one TCR beta chain sequence and its context. The antigen is undetermined. This sample stems from a study of T cell repertoires in cytomegalovirus infection. Study at large: It was recently identified HLA-C-restricted and well-studied HLA-B-restricted CMV epitopes that the study used. Matching HLA type, along with CMV infection, was indicated by public TCR beta signatures.

TCRdb fed the reads into MiXCR, producing one record per CDR3 protein. In the table there are about 34,000 distinct CDR3 sequences, just over 50% of which are singletons. Study-wide results and limits: Individuals carrying CMV plus the relevant HLA were identified by cumulative frequency of public TCR beta families. Across the ex vivo response, the dominant clonotypes were HLA-C-restricted CMV-specific TCR beta clonotypes.

The source is a human donor in good health (CMV status not recorded). Some clones in this sample may be carry-over from other donors' samples. Source: CD8+ T cells from cultured PBMCs, taken from culture after CMV antigen stimulation.

DNA for the CDR3: TGCGCCAGCAGCCAAGGGGGCACCTCCTACGAGCAGTACTTC. Protein product: CASSQGGTSYEQYF. The V gene is TRBV4-1, the J gene TRBJ2-7; D perhaps matches TRBD1 (5 bases). This CDR3 has 14 amino acids. Deletions cut 1 base from V and 0 bases from J, with 7 bases between. CDR1 is MGHRA, CDR2 YSYEKL, per germline.